The clone carrying this T cell receptor (beta chain) showed up just a few times. Its antigen is currently unknown. Patients showing uncontrolled infection, other autoimmune disease, pregnancy or lactation were ineligible. Diagnosis relied on clinical symptoms, serum thyroxine and TRAb, thyroid ultrasound and orbital computed tomography. This sample is drawn from a study of T cells in Graves' hyperthyroidism and ophthalmopathy. Study results and caveats: Ophthalmopathy could be told apart from stable hyperthyroidism with a 13 V-J model. Within blood appeared most thyroid clonotypes that had expanded above 0.001.

Template material for amplifying TCR beta CDR3 regions consisted of RNA transcripts. First-round RT-PCR targeting the TCR CDR3 was performed with the HTBI primer set. TCRdb itself ran the multiplex PCR reads through MiXCR, one entry per CDR3 protein. There are 500,000 or so distinct CDR3 sequences in the sample; over 15% occur only once, and 17% lies in the top ten. The sequence was obtained from a woman between 18 and 29 years old with Graves' ophthalmopathy. The sample taken for sequencing was blood.

This CDR3 is CASSQVTGTNNSPLHF. Written as DNA, the CDR3 is TGTGCCAGCAGCCAAGTGACAGGGACCAATAATTCACCCCTCCACTTT. This chain connects TRBV3-1 to TRBJ1-6; TRBD1 matches at 7 bases. The CDR3 is 16 amino acids. After removal of 1 base from V and 5 bases from J, the junction contained 5 bases not matched to a gene. CDR1 and CDR2 from the germline V gene are LGHDT and YNNKEL (reference sequence).